The sample holds many counts of the clone carrying this T cell receptor (beta chain). This sample was taken from a study of T cells in Graves' hyperthyroidism and ophthalmopathy. TCR beta CDR3 regions were amplified from RNA. Initially, a first-round RT-PCR of the TCR CDR3 employed the HTBI primer set. MiXCR, run by TCRdb on the multiplex PCR reads, gives a single entry per CDR3 protein. This table has about 350,000 distinct CDR3 sequences, roughly 13% appearing once. Patients were excluded for uncontrolled infection, other autoimmune disease, pregnancy or lactation. PBMCs were derived from roughly 10 ml fresh peripheral blood. Source material: blood. This TCR derives from a middle-aged woman with Graves' ophthalmopathy.

CDR3 nucleotide sequence: TGTGCCACCTCCGTGAAGGATACGCAGTATTTT. Protein: CATSVKDTQYF. V is TRBV15 and J is TRBJ2-3; D unclear. Germline CDR1 LNHNV, CDR2 YYDKDF (reference sequence). The CDR3 runs 11 residues. Trimming stripped 8 bases from V and 6 bases from J, with 9 bases between. Looking up the rest from reference TRBV15 and TRBJ2-3 gives the full variable domain: DAMVIQNPRYQVTQFGKPVTLSCSQTLNHNVMYWYQQKSSQAPKLLFHYYDKDFNNEADTPDNFQSRRPNTSFCFLDIRSPGLGDTAMYLCATSVKDTQYFGPGTRLTVL.